The present entry profiles one T cell receptor (beta chain) with its context. Its antigen is not identified. With constant-segment primers, 5'RACE yielded cDNA libraries of TCR alpha and TCR beta that carried sample barcodes and UMIs. In TCRdb, the 5' RACE reads were re-called with MiXCR into one record per CDR3 protein. This repertoire shows 250,000 to 350,000 distinct CDR3 sequences, 13% to 15% found once; its top ten account for around 20%. The data stem from a study of T-cell memory formation after mild COVID-19. Study-level information: TCR clusters were mostly donor specific.

Study results and caveats: Memory sampled before infection contained some responding clones, suggesting cross-reactive memory joined.

There are 12 residues in the CDR3. V lost 4 bases and J 9 bases, leaving 10 bases between the germline ends. The V gene's germline CDR1 is SGHTA and CDR2 FQGNSA. This TCR was sampled from a man in his late teens or twenties who had mild COVID-19 (a few samples of this study predate the infection). Cell type and time point are not known. Input material: PBMCs or a T cell subset sorted from them (not recorded which). The chain uses TRBV7-2 and TRBJ1-5, with no clear D. The CDR3 nucleotides are TGTGCCAGCAGCTCAAGCGCGGGGCCCCAGCATTTT. Protein sequence: CASSSSAGPQHF.